This T cell receptor beta chain is from a study of blood T cell repertoires in COVID-19. Background on the study: The cDNA or gDNA used as material had been derived from T cells, B-cell-depleted T cells, or PBMCs.

The CDR3 is 15 residues long. CDR1 KGHSH and CDR2 LQKENI come from the germline V gene. J lost 7 bases, V lost 0 bases, and 3 bases had no gene match. Under the authors' procedure: Quantification of nucleated cells was approximated via reference gene primer amplification. Clones were read by immunoSEQ multiplex PCR, and TCRdb kept only the in-frame ones, dropping some. The V and J calls and the clone size are those of that table, but D and trimming were determined from the DNA. This table has 25,000 to 35,000 clones, 88% appearing once. The J gene is TRBJ1-4, the V gene TRBV18; 9 nucleotides align to TRBD1. This receptor was obtained from a human donor in a cohort sampled during active COVID-19. The specimen sequenced was peripheral blood. CDR3 residues: CASSPPGQGGEKLFF. The CDR3 region has the DNA TGTGCCAGCTCACCACCGGGACAGGGAGGTGAAAAACTGTTTTTT. The complete variable domain, with remaining parts taken from reference TRBV18 and TRBJ1-4, reads NAGVMQNPRHLVRRRGQEARLRCSPMKGHSHVYWYRQLPEEGLKFMVYLQKENIIDESGMPKERFSAEFPKEGPSILRIQQVVRGDSAAYFCASSPPGQGGEKLFFGSGTQLSVL.